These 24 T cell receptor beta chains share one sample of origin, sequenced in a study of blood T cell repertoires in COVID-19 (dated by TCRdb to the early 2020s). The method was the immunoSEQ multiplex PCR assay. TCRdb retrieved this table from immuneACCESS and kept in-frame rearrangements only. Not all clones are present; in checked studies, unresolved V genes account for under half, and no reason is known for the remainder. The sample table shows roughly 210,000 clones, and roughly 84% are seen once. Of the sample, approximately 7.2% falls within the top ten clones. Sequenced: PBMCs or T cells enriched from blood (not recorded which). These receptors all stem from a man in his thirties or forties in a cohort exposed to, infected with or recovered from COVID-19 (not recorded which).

The CDR3 loop reads CASSLAGKKTDTQYF. CDR3 DNA: TGTGCCAGTAGCCTAGCGGGAAAGAAGACAGATACGCAGTATTTT. This sequence joins TRBV19 and TRBJ2-3, with 9 bases matching TRBD2. This CDR3 has 15 residues. After removal of 6 bases from V and 3 bases from J, the junction contained 7 bases not matched to a gene. Germline V gene sequence: CDR1 LNHDA, CDR2 SQIVND (reference sequence).

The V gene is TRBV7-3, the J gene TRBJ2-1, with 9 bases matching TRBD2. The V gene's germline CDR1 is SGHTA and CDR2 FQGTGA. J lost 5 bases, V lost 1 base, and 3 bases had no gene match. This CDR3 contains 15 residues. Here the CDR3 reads CASSLSGREDNEQFF. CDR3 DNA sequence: TGTGCCAGCAGCTTAAGCGGGAGGGAGGACAATGAGCAGTTCTTC.

CDR3 sequence reads: CASSLDRRDIDEQFF. CDR3 nucleotide sequence: TGTGCCAGCAGTTTAGACAGGCGAGATATAGATGAGCAGTTCTTC. This sequence joins TRBV28 and TRBJ2-1, with D possibly being TRBD1 (6 bases). The germline CDR1 and CDR2 sequences are MDHEN and SYDVKM. V lost 2 bases, J lost 8 bases, and 16 bases lay in between. The CDR3 totals 15 residues.

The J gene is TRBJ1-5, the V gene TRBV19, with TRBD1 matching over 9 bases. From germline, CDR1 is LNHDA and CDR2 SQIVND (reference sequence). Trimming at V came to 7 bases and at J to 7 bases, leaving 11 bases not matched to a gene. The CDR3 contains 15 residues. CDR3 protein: CASTSRDRVQQPQHF. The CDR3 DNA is TGTGCCAGTACTTCAAGGGACAGGGTACAGCAGCCCCAGCATTTT.

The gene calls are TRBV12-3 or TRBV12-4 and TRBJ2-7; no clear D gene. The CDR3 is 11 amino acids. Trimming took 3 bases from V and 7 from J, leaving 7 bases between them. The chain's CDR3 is CASSFTSEQYF. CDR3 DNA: TGTGCCAGCAGTTTCACGAGTGAGCAGTACTTC.

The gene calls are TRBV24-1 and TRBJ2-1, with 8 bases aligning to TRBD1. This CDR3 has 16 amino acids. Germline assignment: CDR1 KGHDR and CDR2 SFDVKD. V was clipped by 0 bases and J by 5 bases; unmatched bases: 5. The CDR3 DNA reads TGTGCCACCAGTGATTTGTCAGGGGGCGCGAACAATGAGCAGTTCTTC. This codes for CATSDLSGGANNEQFF.

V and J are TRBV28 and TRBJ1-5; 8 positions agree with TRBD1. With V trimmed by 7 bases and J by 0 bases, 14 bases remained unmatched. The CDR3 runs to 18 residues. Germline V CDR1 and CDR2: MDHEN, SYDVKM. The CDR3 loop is CASTRGDRRESSNQPQHF. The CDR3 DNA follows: TGTGCCAGCACCAGGGGGGACAGGAGGGAGTCTAGCAATCAGCCCCAGCATTTT.

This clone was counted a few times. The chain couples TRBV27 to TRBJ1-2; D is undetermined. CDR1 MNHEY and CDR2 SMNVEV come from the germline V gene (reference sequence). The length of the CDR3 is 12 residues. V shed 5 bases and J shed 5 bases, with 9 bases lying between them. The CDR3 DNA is TGTGCCAGCAGTAATAATAAATATGGCTACACCTTC. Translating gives CASSNNKYGYTF.

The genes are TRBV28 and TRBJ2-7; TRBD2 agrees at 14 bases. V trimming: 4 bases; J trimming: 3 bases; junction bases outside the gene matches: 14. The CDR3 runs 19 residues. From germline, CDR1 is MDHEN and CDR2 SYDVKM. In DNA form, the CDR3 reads TGTGCCAGCAGTTCGCAAATGACTAGCGGGAGGGAGCGTATCTACGAGCAGTACTTC. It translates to CASSSQMTSGRERIYEQYF.

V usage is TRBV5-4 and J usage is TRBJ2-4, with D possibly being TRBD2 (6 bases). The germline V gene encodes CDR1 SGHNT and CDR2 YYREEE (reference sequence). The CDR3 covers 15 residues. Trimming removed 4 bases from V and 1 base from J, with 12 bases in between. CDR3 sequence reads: CASSEGGSAKNIQYF. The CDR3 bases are TGTGCCAGCAGCGAGGGAGGTTCGGCCAAAAACATTCAGTACTTC.

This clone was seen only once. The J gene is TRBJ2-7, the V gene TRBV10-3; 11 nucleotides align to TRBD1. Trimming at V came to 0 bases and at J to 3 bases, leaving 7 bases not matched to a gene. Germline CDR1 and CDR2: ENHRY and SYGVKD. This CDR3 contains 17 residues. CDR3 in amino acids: CAISESGTGGTLYEQYF. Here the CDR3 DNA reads TGTGCCATCAGTGAGTCTGGGACAGGGGGTACCCTCTACGAGCAGTACTTC.

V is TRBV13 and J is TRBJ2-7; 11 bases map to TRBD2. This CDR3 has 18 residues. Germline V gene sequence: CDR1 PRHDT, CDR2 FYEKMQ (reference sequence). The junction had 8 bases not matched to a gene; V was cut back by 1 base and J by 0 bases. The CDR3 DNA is TGTGCCAGCAGCTTAGAGGGTAGCGGGAGGGATTACTCCTACGAGCAGTACTTC. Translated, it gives CASSLEGSGRDYSYEQYF. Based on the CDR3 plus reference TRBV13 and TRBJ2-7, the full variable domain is AAGVIQSPRHLIKEKRETATLKCYPIPRHDTVYWYQQGPGQDPQFLISFYEKMQSDKGSIPDRFSAQQFSDYHSELNMSSLELGDSALYFCASSLEGSGRDYSYEQYFGPGTRLTVT.

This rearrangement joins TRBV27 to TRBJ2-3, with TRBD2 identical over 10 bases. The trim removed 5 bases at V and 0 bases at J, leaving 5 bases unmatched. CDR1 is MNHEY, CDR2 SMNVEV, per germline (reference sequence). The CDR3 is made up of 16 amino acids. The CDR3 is CASSKQLAGSTDTQYF. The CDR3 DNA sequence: TGTGCCAGCAGTAAGCAACTAGCGGGAAGCACAGATACGCAGTATTTT.

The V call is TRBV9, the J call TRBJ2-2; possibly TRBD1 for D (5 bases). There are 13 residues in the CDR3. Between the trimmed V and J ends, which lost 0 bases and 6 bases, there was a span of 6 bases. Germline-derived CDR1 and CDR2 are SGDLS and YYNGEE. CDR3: CASSVVTAGELFF. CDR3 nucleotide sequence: TGTGCCAGCAGCGTAGTGACAGCCGGGGAGCTGTTTTTT.

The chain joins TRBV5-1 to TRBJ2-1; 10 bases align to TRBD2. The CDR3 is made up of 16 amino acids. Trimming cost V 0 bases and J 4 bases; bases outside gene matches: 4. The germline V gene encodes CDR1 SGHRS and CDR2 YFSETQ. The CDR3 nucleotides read TGCGCCAGCAGCTTGGCGACTAGCGGGCCGTACAATGAGCAGTTCTTC. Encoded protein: CASSLATSGPYNEQFF.

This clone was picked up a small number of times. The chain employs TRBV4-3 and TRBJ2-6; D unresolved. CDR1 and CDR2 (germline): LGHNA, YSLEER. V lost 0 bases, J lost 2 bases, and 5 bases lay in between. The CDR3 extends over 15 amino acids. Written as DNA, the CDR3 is TGCGCCAGCAGCCAAGACCCTACTGGGGCCAACGTCCTGACTTTC. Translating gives CASSQDPTGANVLTF.

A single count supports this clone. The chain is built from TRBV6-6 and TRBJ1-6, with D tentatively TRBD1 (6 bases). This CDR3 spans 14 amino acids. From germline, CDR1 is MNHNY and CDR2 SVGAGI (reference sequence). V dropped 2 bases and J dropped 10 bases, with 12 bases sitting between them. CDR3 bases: TGTGCCAGCAGTTACGGTCAGGGGAGCTCACCCCTCCACTTT. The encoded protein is CASSYGQGSSPLHF.

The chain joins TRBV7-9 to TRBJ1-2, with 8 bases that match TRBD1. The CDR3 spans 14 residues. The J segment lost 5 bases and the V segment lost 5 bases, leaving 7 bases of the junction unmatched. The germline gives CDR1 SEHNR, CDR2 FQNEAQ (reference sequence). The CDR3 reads CASSPPDRVYGYTF. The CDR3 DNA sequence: TGTGCCAGCAGCCCCCCGGACAGGGTTTATGGCTACACCTTC.

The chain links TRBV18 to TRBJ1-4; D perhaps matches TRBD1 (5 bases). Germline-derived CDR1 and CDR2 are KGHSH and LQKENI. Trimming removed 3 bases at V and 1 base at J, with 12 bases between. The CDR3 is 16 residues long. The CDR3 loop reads CASSPGSGVTNEKLFF. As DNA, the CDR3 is TGTGCCAGCTCACCGGGTTCGGGGGTAACTAATGAAAAACTGTTTTTT.

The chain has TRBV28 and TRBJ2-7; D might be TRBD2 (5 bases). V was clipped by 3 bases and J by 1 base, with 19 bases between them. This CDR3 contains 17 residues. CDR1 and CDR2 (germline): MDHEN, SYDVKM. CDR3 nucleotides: TGTGCCAGCAGTTTGCCCTGGACGGGAAAAGTTTCCTACGAGCAGTACTTC. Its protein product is CASSLPWTGKVSYEQYF.

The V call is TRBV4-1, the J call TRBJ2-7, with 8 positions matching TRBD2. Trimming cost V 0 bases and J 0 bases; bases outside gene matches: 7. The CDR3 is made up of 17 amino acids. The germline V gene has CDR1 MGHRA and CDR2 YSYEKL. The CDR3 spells CASSQDPPSGYSYEQYF. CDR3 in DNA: TGCGCCAGCAGCCAAGATCCCCCTAGCGGGTACTCCTACGAGCAGTACTTC.

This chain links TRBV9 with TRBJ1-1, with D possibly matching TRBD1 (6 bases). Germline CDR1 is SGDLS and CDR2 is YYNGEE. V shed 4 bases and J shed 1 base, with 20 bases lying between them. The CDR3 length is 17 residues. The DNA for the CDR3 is TGTGCCAGCAGCCCCTCTGTCGGACAGAGATCGAACACTGAAGCTTTCTTT. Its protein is CASSPSVGQRSNTEAFF.

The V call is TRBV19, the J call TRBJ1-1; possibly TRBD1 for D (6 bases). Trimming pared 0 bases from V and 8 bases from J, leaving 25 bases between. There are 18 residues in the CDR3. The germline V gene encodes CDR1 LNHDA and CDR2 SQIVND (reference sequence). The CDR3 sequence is CASSIDLQGLRHYEEAFF. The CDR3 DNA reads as TGTGCCAGTAGTATAGATCTACAGGGCTTGAGACATTATGAAGAAGCTTTCTTT.

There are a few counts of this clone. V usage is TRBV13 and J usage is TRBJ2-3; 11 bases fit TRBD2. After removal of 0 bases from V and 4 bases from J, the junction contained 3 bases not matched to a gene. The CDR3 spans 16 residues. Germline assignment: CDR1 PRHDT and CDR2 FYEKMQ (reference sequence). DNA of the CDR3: TGTGCCAGCAGCTTAGGGCCTAGCGGGAGGTCAGATACGCAGTATTTT. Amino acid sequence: CASSLGPSGRSDTQYF.